This T cell receptor (beta chain) was retrieved from a study of blood T cell repertoires in COVID-19. Study-level information: COVID-19 samples, acute and convalescent, were from the United States, Italy and Spain. The cDNA or gDNA used as material had been derived from T cells, B-cell-depleted T cells, or PBMCs.

Germline lookup yields CDR1 MDHEN and CDR2 SYDVKM. This CDR3 has 15 amino acids. Trimming took 3 bases from V and 2 from J, leaving 12 bases between them. Authors' data handling: The authors estimated nucleated cell counts from reference gene primer amplification. The assay was immunoSEQ multiplex PCR, and TCRdb's table has in-frame clones only and misses some. D and trimming come from the DNA, and the V and J calls and clone size come from that table. Altogether some 270,000 clones are present, around nine tenths being singletons, with the ten largest covering 1.6%. The sequence came from a woman aged 55-69 years who had recovered from COVID-19. The chain carries TRBV28 and TRBJ2-3; TRBD2 might be the D (6 bases). Sequences were obtained from peripheral blood. The CDR3 DNA reads as TGTGCCAGCAGTTTGGGGGACTTCCACACAGATACGCAGTATTTT. It yields the protein CASSLGDFHTDTQYF.